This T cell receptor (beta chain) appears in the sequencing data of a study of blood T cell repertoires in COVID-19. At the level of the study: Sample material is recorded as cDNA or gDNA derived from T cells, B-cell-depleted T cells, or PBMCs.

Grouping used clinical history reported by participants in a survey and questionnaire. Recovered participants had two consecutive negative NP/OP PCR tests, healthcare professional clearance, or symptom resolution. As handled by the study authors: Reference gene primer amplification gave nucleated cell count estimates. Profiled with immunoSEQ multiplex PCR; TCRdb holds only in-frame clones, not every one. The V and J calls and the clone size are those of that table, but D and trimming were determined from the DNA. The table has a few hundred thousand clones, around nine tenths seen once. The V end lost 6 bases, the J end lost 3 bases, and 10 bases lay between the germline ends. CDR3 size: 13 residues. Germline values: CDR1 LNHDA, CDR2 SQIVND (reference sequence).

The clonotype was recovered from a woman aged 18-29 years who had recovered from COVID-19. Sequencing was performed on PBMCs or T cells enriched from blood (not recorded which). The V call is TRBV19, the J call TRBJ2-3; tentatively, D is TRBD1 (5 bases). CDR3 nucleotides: TGTGCCAGTAGCCCAGGGTCGACAGATACGCAGTATTTT. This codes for CASSPGSTDTQYF.